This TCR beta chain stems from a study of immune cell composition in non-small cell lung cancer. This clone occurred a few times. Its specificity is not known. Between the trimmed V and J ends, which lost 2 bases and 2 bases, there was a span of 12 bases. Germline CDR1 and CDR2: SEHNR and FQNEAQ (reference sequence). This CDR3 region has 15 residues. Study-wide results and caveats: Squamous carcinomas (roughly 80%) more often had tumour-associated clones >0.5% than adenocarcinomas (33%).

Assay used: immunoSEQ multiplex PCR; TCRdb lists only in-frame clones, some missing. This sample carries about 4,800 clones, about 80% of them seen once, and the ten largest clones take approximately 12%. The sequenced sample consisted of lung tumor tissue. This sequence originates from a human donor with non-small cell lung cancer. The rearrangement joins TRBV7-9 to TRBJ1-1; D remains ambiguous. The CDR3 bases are TGTGCCAGCAGCTTATGGGTTGGCCTAAACACTGAAGCTTTCTTT. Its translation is CASSLWVGLNTEAFF.